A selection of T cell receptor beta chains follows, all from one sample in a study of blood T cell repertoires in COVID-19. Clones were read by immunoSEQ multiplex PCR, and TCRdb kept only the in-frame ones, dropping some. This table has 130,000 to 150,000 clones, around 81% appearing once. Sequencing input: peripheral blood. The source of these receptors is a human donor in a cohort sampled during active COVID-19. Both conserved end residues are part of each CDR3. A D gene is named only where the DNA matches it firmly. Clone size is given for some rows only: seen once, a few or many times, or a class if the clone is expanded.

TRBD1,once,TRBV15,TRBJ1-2,TGTGCCACCAGCGGCGGACAGGGGGGCAACTATGGCTACACCTTC,CATSGGQGGNYGYTF
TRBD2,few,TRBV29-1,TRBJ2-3,TGCAGCGTTGTAGGGACTAGCGGGAGGGCGGCAGATACGCAGTATTTT,CSVVGTSGRAADTQYF
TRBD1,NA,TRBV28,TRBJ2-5,TGTGCCAGCAGTACCCGGGACAGGGGCCAAGAGACCCAGTACTTC,CASSTRDRGQETQYF
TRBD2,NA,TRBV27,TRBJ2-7,TGTGCCAGCGCACTAGCGGGAGGACGCTCCTACGAGCAGTACTTC,CASALAGGRSYEQYF
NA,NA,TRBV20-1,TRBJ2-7,TGCAGTGCTAGTTGGCAGAACTACGAGCAGTACTTC,CSASWQNYEQYF
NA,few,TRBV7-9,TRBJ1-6,TGTGCCAGCAGCTTAAATGCAGATTCACCCCTCCACTTT,CASSLNADSPLHF
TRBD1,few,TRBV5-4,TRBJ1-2,TGTGCCAGCAGCTTGAGACAGGGGAACTATGGCTACACCTTC,CASSLRQGNYGYTF
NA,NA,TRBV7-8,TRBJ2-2,TGTGCCAGCAGCTTAAGCCTAGCTCTCGGAGGGACCGGGGAGCTGTTTTTT,CASSLSLALGGTGELFF
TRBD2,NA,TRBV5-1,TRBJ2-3,TGCGCCAGCAGGTTGGGACTAGCGGGAGGGGGAGATACGCAGTATTTT,CASRLGLAGGGDTQYF
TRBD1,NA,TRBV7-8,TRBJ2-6,TGTGCCAGCAGCCGACAGGGGCCCGGGGCCAACGTCCTGACTTTC,CASSRQGPGANVLTF
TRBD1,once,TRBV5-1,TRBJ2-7,TGCGCCAGCAGCTCGTTGGGGACAGGGGACCCCTACGAGCAGTACTTC,CASSSLGTGDPYEQYF
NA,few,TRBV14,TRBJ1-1,TGTGCCAGCAGCCAAGACCGTAACACTGAAGCTTTCTTT,CASSQDRNTEAFF
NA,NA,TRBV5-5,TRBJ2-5,TGTGCCAGCAACCCATTACAGGGAAAAGAGACCCAGTACTTC,CASNPLQGKETQYF
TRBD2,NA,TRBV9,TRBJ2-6,TGTGCCAGCAGCGCCCTTTCATCCGGAGTGGGACTAGCGGGAGCTGGGGCCAACGTCCTGACTTTC,CASSALSSGVGLAGAGANVLTF
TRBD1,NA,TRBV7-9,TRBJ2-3,TGTGCCAGCAGCCCCGCTGGACAGGTAAAAGATACGCAGTATTTT,CASSPAGQVKDTQYF
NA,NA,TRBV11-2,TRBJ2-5,TGTGCCAGCAGCTTACAACAAGAGACCCAGTACTTC,CASSLQQETQYF
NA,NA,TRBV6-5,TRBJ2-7,TGTGCCAGCAGTTACATCAGGGATTTGAACGAGCAGTACTTC,CASSYIRDLNEQYF
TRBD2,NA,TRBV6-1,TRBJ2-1,TGTGCCAGCAGTGGCCCCACTAGCGGGAGTACGGCCAATGAGCAGTTCTTC,CASSGPTSGSTANEQFF
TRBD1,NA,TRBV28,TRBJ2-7,TGTGCCAGCAGCCCTTCAGTGATGCGTCCGACAGGGGGGTGGTACGAGCAGTACTTC,CASSPSVMRPTGGWYEQYF
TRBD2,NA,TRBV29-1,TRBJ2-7,TGCAGCGCTCTAGCGGGAGGTGACGAGCAGTACTTC,CSALAGGDEQYF
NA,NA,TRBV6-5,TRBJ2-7,TGTGCCAGCATTAAGGGGGGACAGCCCTACGAGCAGTACTTC,CASIKGGQPYEQYF
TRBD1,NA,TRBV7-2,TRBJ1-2,TGTGCCAGCAGCTTACCTGGGACAGGGGGCGAAAGCTTACGTGGCTACACCTTC,CASSLPGTGGESLRGYTF